The 23 T cell receptor beta chains given below trace back to one sample, sequenced in a study of T cell repertoires in cytomegalovirus infection. TCRdb reprocessed the reads via MiXCR and lists one record per CDR3 protein. This table has approximately 910,000 distinct CDR3 sequences, approximately 31% appearing once. Their specific antigens are unknown. The material was cultured CD8+ T cells from PBMCs, obtained from culture after CMV antigen stimulation. The source is a human donor in good health (CMV status not recorded). Some clones in this sample may be carry-over from other donors' samples.

V usage is TRBV10-3 and J usage is TRBJ2-2; TRBD2 agrees at 8 bases. Trimming cost V 8 bases and J 1 base; bases outside gene matches: 9. The CDR3 is made up of 16 amino acids. CDR1 is ENHRY and CDR2 is SYGVKD in the germline V gene. The DNA of the CDR3 is TGTGCCATCGGCTTTAGCGGGGTCCGGAACACCGGGGAGCTGTTTTTT. Protein sequence: CAIGFSGVRNTGELFF.

The rearrangement uses TRBV15 and TRBJ2-3; D is uncertain. CDR1 and CDR2 from the germline V gene are LNHNV and YYDKDF (reference sequence). The CDR3 has 15 amino acids. V lost 5 bases and J 0 bases, leaving 12 bases between the germline ends. The CDR3, as DNA: TGTGCCACCAGCCTATTGACGCCTAGCACAGATACGCAGTATTTT. It translates to CATSLLTPSTDTQYF.

V usage is TRBV6-1 and J usage is TRBJ1-1, with 11 bases aligning to TRBD1. The V gene's germline CDR1 is MNHNS and CDR2 SASEGT. The CDR3 contains 14 residues. The J segment lost 7 bases and the V segment lost 3 bases, leaving 4 bases of the junction unmatched. The CDR3 here is CASSDGQGAGEAFF. For the CDR3, the DNA is TGTGCCAGCAGTGACGGACAGGGGGCGGGTGAAGCTTTCTTT.

This clonotype was counted between two and nine times. V and J are TRBV4-1 and TRBJ1-2; D gene uncertain. V was clipped by 2 bases and J by 2 bases, with 6 bases between them. CDR3 size: 13 residues. Germline lookup yields CDR1 MGHRA and CDR2 YSYEKL. The CDR3 protein is CASSQRFNYGYTF. CDR3 coding DNA: TGCGCCAGCAGCCAACGGTTCAACTATGGCTACACCTTC.

The rearrangement joins TRBV10-3 to TRBJ2-3; a weak D match, TRBD2 (6 bases). The CDR3 spans 14 residues. The germline V and J ends were trimmed by 4 bases and 3 bases, with 11 bases remaining between them. Germline V gives CDR1 ENHRY, CDR2 SYGVKD. The CDR3 loop reads CAISVGGKTDTQYF. The CDR3 DNA reads TGTGCCATCAGTGTCGGGGGAAAGACAGATACGCAGTATTTT.

The rearrangement links TRBV10-3 to TRBJ1-3, with 9 bases identical to TRBD1. There are 20 residues in the CDR3. J was trimmed by 2 bases and V by 6 bases; bases with no gene match: 20. Germline V CDR1 and CDR2: ENHRY, SYGVKD. As DNA, the CDR3 is TGTGCCATCAGGACCTTTGCGGGGACAGGGAACTCATCAACTGGAAACACCATATATTTT. Translating it yields CAIRTFAGTGNSSTGNTIYF.

The chain carries TRBV7-9 and TRBJ2-7; D is unresolved. In germline, CDR1 is SEHNR, CDR2 FQNEAQ (reference sequence). V was clipped by 1 base and J by 3 bases, with 7 bases between them. The CDR3 is 13 residues long. Here the CDR3 DNA reads TGTGCCAGCAGCTTAGGCAACCTCTACGAGCAGTACGTC. This codes for CASSLGNLYEQYV.

This clonotype came up many times. The J gene is TRBJ1-1, the V gene TRBV7-2; D ambiguous. This CDR3 has 13 residues. Germline V gene data show CDR1 as SGHTA and CDR2 as FQGNSA. Deletions cut 6 bases from V and 0 bases from J, with 8 bases between. The CDR3 loop is CASRKGLNTEAFF. As DNA, the CDR3 is TGTGCCAGCAGGAAGGGCTTGAACACTGAAGCTTTCTTT. Supplemented by reference TRBV7-2 and TRBJ1-1, the full variable domain reads GAGVSQSPSNKVTEKGKDVELRCDPISGHTALYWYRQSLGQGLEFLIYFQGNSAPDKSGLPSDRFSAERTGGSVSTLTIQRTQQEDSAVYLCASRKGLNTEAFFGQGTRLTVV.

J is TRBJ2-7 and V is TRBV27; TRBD1 matches 7 bases. Germline values: CDR1 MNHEY, CDR2 SMNVEV (reference sequence). The CDR3 contains 17 residues. J gave up 2 bases and V 3 bases, and 13 bases lay outside the gene matches. The CDR3 loop is CASSFPLQGHPPYEQYV. The DNA of the CDR3 is TGTGCCAGCAGTTTCCCCCTACAGGGGCATCCCCCCTACGAGCAGTACGTC.

The chain uses TRBV15 and TRBJ1-1, with D hard to call. Germline V gene sequence: CDR1 LNHNV, CDR2 YYDKDF (reference sequence). The CDR3 is 15 amino acids. Deletions cut 2 bases from V and 5 bases from J, with 15 bases between. The CDR3: CATSRTPSGRTEAFF. Here the CDR3 DNA reads TGTGCCACCAGCAGAACCCCGTCAGGAAGGACTGAAGCTTTCTTT.

This clonotype showed up just a few times. The chain carries TRBV6-2 or TRBV6-3 and TRBJ1-1; 9 nucleotides line up with TRBD1. V trimming: 2 bases; J trimming: 1 base; junction bases outside the gene matches: 2. This CDR3 contains 15 residues. Per germline, CDR1 MNHEY and CDR2 SVGEGT. CDR3 sequence reads: CASSYATGGNTEAFF. The CDR3 nucleotides read TGTGCCAGCAGTTACGCGACAGGGGGGAACACTGAAGCTTTCTTT.

The chain uses TRBV2 and TRBJ1-2; weak D call: TRBD1 (6 bases). CDR1 and CDR2 from the germline V gene are SNHLY and FYNNEI. The CDR3 spans 12 residues. Trimming cost V 2 bases and J 8 bases, with 9 bases left between them. CDR3 sequence: CASSEPGEGYTF. CDR3 DNA: TGTGCCAGCAGTGAACCAGGGGAGGGCTACACCTTC.

There are a few counts of this clonotype. The V gene is TRBV5-6, the J gene TRBJ2-7, with D possibly matching TRBD1 (5 bases). CDR3 length equals 15 residues. Trimming stripped 4 bases from V and 3 bases from J, with 17 bases between. The germline CDR1 and CDR2 sequences are SGHDT and YYEEEE. The CDR3 nucleotides are TGTGCCAGCAGCGGGGCCCCGGGTCTCAGCTACGAGCAGTACTTC. Encoded protein: CASSGAPGLSYEQYF.

V usage is TRBV13 and J usage is TRBJ2-4; D might be TRBD1 (5 bases). The CDR3 is 14 residues long. Germline V gene sequence: CDR1 PRHDT, CDR2 FYEKMQ (reference sequence). Between the trimmed V and J ends, which lost 5 bases and 9 bases, there was a span of 17 bases. CDR3 sequence: CASSPGPTGTIQYF. Written as DNA, the CDR3 is TGTGCCAGCAGCCCTGGACCAACAGGAACCATTCAGTACTTC.

This clonotype was counted a few times. The chain is built from TRBV6-5 and TRBJ1-2; the match to TRBD1 covers 9 bases. This CDR3 has 13 amino acids. CDR1 is MNHEY and CDR2 is SVGAGI in the germline V gene. Trimming at V came to 6 bases and at J to 6 bases, leaving 5 bases not matched to a gene. Here the CDR3 DNA reads TGTGCCAGCAGCTACAGGGGGCGGGATGGCTACACCTTC. Protein product: CASSYRGRDGYTF.

The sample holds many counts of this clonotype. V and J are TRBV12-3 or TRBV12-4 and TRBJ2-7; no clear D. The V gene lost 2 bases and the J gene lost 6 bases, with 11 bases spanning the gap. The CDR3 has 13 residues. Here the CDR3 reads CASSLSSTTEQYV. In DNA form, the CDR3 reads TGTGCCAGCAGTTTATCTAGTACAACCGAGCAGTACGTC.

In regard to this clonotype: This clone may be a read error of a much larger clone one base away. V is TRBV7-8 and J is TRBJ2-3, with 8 bases fitting TRBD2. Per the germline V gene, CDR1 is SGHVS and CDR2 is FQNEAQ. The length of the CDR3 is 16 residues. The DNA for the CDR3 is TGTGCCAACAGCTCACAAGCGGGGGCAAACGGGGATACGCAGTATTTT. Its translation is CANSSQAGANGDTQYF.

This rearrangement joins TRBV10-2 to TRBJ2-1, with D hard to call. This CDR3 comprises 20 residues. V dropped 7 bases and J dropped 0 bases, with 28 bases sitting between them. In germline, CDR1 is WSHSY, CDR2 SAAADI. DNA for the CDR3: TGCGCCAGCATAGGGCCGCAGCCATCCGTTCGTATTAGCTCCTACAATGAGCAGTTCTTC. Protein: CASIGPQPSVRISSYNEQFF.

As concerns this clonotype: At one end the junction does not follow the germline gene, possibly because of a read error. The chain is built from TRBV12-3 or TRBV12-4 and TRBJ1-1; D uncertain. The CDR3 loop spans 13 amino acids. The CDR3 DNA is TGTGCCAGCAGTTTCGGAGGCGACACTGAAGCTTACTTT. This codes for CASSFGGDTEAYF.

This chain uses TRBV7-9 with TRBJ1-1, with D hard to call. Germline loops: CDR1 SEHNR, CDR2 FQNEAQ (reference sequence). This CDR3 is 13 amino acids long. The V end lost 5 bases, the J end lost 4 bases, and 11 bases lay between the germline ends. CDR3 in amino acids: CASSTSAATEAFF. In DNA form, the CDR3 reads TGTGCCAGCAGCACCTCAGCAGCCACTGAAGCTTTCTTT.

This chain connects TRBV6-6 to TRBJ1-2; D gene uncertain. CDR1 MNHNY and CDR2 SVGAGI come from the germline V gene (reference sequence). Trimming cost V 6 bases and J 3 bases, with 11 bases left between them. The CDR3 length is 13 residues. CDR3: CASRPQKDYGYTF. In DNA, the CDR3 is TGTGCCAGCAGGCCTCAAAAGGACTATGGCTACACCTTC.

The chain is built from TRBV6-2 or TRBV6-3 and TRBJ1-2, with D perhaps TRBD1 (5 bases). CDR3 length: 13 amino acids. Trimming took off 2 bases at V and 13 bases at J, with 17 bases between the two ends. Germline V gene lookup returns CDR1 MNHEY and CDR2 SVGEGT. The CDR3 DNA sequence: TGTGCCAGCAGTTACGGGGCGCTACGGGAAGGCACCTTC. Its protein is CASSYGALREGTF.

This clonotype has just a few counts. V gene TRBV20-1 combines with J gene TRBJ2-1; the match to TRBD2 covers 7 bases. CDR1 and CDR2 (germline): DFQATT, SNEGSKA (reference sequence). This CDR3 spans 15 amino acids. After removal of 1 base from V and 0 bases from J, the junction contained 3 bases not matched to a gene. This CDR3 is CSARGPGGSYNEQFF. CDR3 DNA sequence: TGCAGTGCTAGAGGGCCGGGAGGCTCCTACAATGAGCAGTTCTTC.